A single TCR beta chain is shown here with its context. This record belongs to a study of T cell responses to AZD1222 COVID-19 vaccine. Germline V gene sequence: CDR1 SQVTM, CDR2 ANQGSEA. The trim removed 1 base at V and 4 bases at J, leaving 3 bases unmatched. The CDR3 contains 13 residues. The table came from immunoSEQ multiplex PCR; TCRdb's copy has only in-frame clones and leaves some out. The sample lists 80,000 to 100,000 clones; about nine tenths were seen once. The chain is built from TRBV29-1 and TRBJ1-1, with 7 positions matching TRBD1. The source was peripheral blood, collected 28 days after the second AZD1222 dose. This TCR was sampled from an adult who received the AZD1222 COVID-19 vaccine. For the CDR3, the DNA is TGCAGCGTTGAAGCGAGGGGGCTCACTGAAGCTTTCTTT. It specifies CSVEARGLTEAFF.